A selection of T cell receptor beta chains follows, all from one sample in a study of identical twins. Each CDR3 protein gets one entry after TCRdb re-called the 5' RACE reads with MiXCR. Counted here are about 920,000 distinct CDR3 sequences, about 12% occurring once; the ten biggest clones make up around 1.5%. These data also featured in a second study, about yellow fever vaccine responses in identical twins.

The sequenced sample was PBMCs. These receptors were taken from a woman younger than 30 in good health. Each CDR3 is given without its conserved first and last residue.

v_call: TRBV4-1
cdr3_aa: ASSPQGRTEAF

v_call: TRBV5-1
cdr3_aa: ASRLITESSSGYT

v_call: TRBV10-3
cdr3_aa: AITSSGFTDTQY

v_call: TRBV20-1
cdr3_aa: SAEGDTDTQY

v_call: TRBV5-1
cdr3_aa: ASSSPLVSGRTYNEQF

v_call: TRBV6-1
cdr3_aa: ASWPGPQWGSSYNEQF

v_call: TRBV20-1
cdr3_aa: SARPTSGRYEQY

v_call: TRBV20-1
cdr3_aa: SARGGQYLNQPQH

v_call: TRBV7-2
cdr3_aa: ASSSRPTSLLAGVQY

v_call: TRBV6-5
cdr3_aa: ASSYTLSSGNTIY

v_call: TRBV12-3/TRBV12-4
cdr3_aa: ASRGQGVPSNEQF

v_call: TRBV11-3
cdr3_aa: ASRRGQYDEQF

v_call: TRBV7-7
cdr3_aa: ASSYGTGGFMDTQY

v_call: TRBV4-2
cdr3_aa: ASSHDRGNQPQH

v_call: TRBV11-3
cdr3_aa: ASSFLSGSNTGELF

v_call: TRBV7-2
cdr3_aa: ASSLQAFSGNTIY

v_call: TRBV20-1
cdr3_aa: SARVLRGMNTEAF

v_call: TRBV20-1
cdr3_aa: STVVGGGGAF

v_call: TRBV11-2
cdr3_aa: ASRRTSGTPRRSEQF

v_call: TRBV2
cdr3_aa: ASTRGPFRGFVELSYEQY

v_call: TRBV3-1
cdr3_aa: ASSQEGSSGAKNIQY

v_call: TRBV5-1
cdr3_aa: ASSSEDLSEQF

v_call: TRBV7-9
cdr3_aa: ASRGGGIKETQY

v_call: TRBV6-5
cdr3_aa: ASSYTRGRLDIQY